Listed here are 9 T cell receptor beta chains from one sample, sequenced in a study of Ad26.COV2.S vaccination and SARS-CoV-2 variants. The assay was immunoSEQ multiplex PCR, and TCRdb's table has in-frame clones only and misses some. The data show 300,000 to 400,000 clones, over 80% seen once. Regarding treatment: approximately 18 received Ad26.COV2.S at low or high dose, single or two shots; several received placebo; per-sample allocation not given. Each sample was drawn 63 days after the first injection (of vaccine or placebo). The sample was peripheral blood, taken in a trial of Ad26.COV2.S vaccine versus placebo. Receptor source: a person aged 18-65 years who received the Ad26.COV2.S COVID-19 vaccine or a placebo.

This clone was picked up a small number of times. CDR3 coding DNA: TGTGCCAGCAGAGCAGGGTTGCGTGAAGCTTTCTTT. This translates into CASRAGLREAFF. This chain uses TRBV2 with TRBJ1-1; tentatively, D is TRBD1 (5 bases). Deletions cut 6 bases from V and 7 bases from J, with 12 bases between. CDR1 is SNHLY, CDR2 FYNNEI, per germline. The CDR3 runs 12 residues.

This rearrangement joins TRBV28 to TRBJ2-7; TRBD2 agrees at 7 bases. The CDR3 runs 12 residues. Germline V gene sequence: CDR1 MDHEN, CDR2 SYDVKM. J gave up 3 bases and V 6 bases, and 2 bases lay outside the gene matches. The CDR3 region is CASRSGGYEQYF. The CDR3 DNA reads as TGTGCCAGCAGGTCGGGGGGCTACGAGCAGTACTTC.

The table lists this clone with a few counts. The V call is TRBV2, the J call TRBJ1-1; D gene unclear. Trimming shortened V by 4 bases and J by 1 base, and 10 bases separated the two germline ends. This CDR3 is 14 amino acids long. CDR1 SNHLY and CDR2 FYNNEI come from the germline V gene. This CDR3 is CASSGRIENTEAFF. In nucleotides, the CDR3 is TGTGCCAGCAGTGGGCGAATTGAGAACACTGAAGCTTTCTTT.

The chain employs TRBV20-1 and TRBJ2-7; TRBD2 matches at 8 bases. CDR3 length equals 14 residues. CDR1 DFQATT and CDR2 SNEGSKA come from the germline V gene (reference sequence). V lost 3 bases and J lost 3; bases outside the gene matches: 7. The CDR3 DNA reads as TGCAGTGCTAGTGCCGGGGGGGGCCTCTACGAGCAGTACTTC. This codes for CSASAGGGLYEQYF.

The chain has TRBV28 and TRBJ2-2, with D possibly being TRBD1 (5 bases). The CDR3 totals 15 residues. V lost 0 bases to trimming and J lost 2 bases, with 7 bases between them. Germline V lookup: CDR1 MDHEN, CDR2 SYDVKM. The CDR3 reads CASSLWQGNTGELFF. For the CDR3, the DNA is TGTGCCAGCAGTTTATGGCAGGGTAACACCGGGGAGCTGTTTTTT.

The genes are TRBV11-2 and TRBJ1-1, with 11 bases lining up with TRBD1. The CDR3 totals 14 residues. The germline V gene has CDR1 SGHAT and CDR2 FQNNGV. The J segment lost 4 bases and the V segment lost 5 bases, leaving 3 bases of the junction unmatched. CDR3 sequence (DNA): TGTGCCAGCAGCGCCGGGACAGGGGGCACTGAAGCTTTCTTT. It is translated as CASSAGTGGTEAFF.

The chain couples TRBV6-5 to TRBJ1-4; the D is unclear. This CDR3 is 13 amino acids long. Germline V gene data show CDR1 as MNHEY and CDR2 as SVGAGI. V was pared by 8 bases and J by 8 bases, with 15 bases between. CDR3 protein: CASRRYIEEKLFF. The CDR3 DNA follows: TGTGCCAGCCGTAGGTATATCGAAGAAAAACTGTTTTTT.

The chain combines TRBV20-1 with TRBJ2-1; 10 nucleotides line up with TRBD2. Germline CDR1 reads DFQATT; CDR2 reads SNEGSKA (reference sequence). This CDR3 comprises 15 residues. Trimming at V came to 3 bases and at J to 4 bases, leaving 6 bases not matched to a gene. CDR3 sequence reads: CSASISGGRYNEQFF. The CDR3 nucleotides are TGCAGTGCTAGTATTAGCGGGGGGCGATACAATGAGCAGTTCTTC.

The rearrangement joins TRBV7-3 to TRBJ2-1; weak D call: TRBD2 (7 bases). V was trimmed by 5 bases and J by 2 bases, leaving 16 bases between them. The CDR3 is made up of 16 amino acids. Germline CDR1 reads SGHTA; CDR2 reads FQGTGA. CDR3 protein: CASSPVGGAAYNEQFF. CDR3 nucleotides: TGTGCCAGCAGCCCGGTGGGGGGGGCTGCCTACAATGAGCAGTTCTTC.